Shown below are 14 T cell receptor beta chains from a single sample sequenced in a study of T-cell memory formation after mild COVID-19. One entry per CDR3 protein results from TCRdb running MiXCR on the 5' RACE reads. Of around 210,000 distinct CDR3 sequences detected, 9.5% to 10% appear once; the ten largest clones hold approximately 3.3%. Sequenced: PBMCs or a T cell subset sorted from them (not recorded which). The receptor source for this set is a man aged 18 to 35 who had mild COVID-19 (a few samples of this study predate the infection). Cell type and time point are not known.

The sample holds a few counts of this clonotype. This chain links TRBV4-2 with TRBJ1-4; weak D call: TRBD1 (6 bases). Germline loops: CDR1 LGHNA, CDR2 YNFKEQ. V was pared by 1 base and J by 2 bases, with 8 bases between. This CDR3 comprises 15 residues. The CDR3 region is CASSQVGQTNEKLFF. CDR3 nucleotides: TGTGCCAGCAGCCAAGTTGGACAGACTAATGAAAAACTGTTTTTT.

This clonotype appeared a few times. The V call is TRBV5-1, the J call TRBJ2-1; 14 bases match TRBD2. Germline V CDR1 and CDR2: SGHRS, YFSETQ. After removal of 3 bases from V and 0 bases from J, the junction contained 2 bases not matched to a gene. The CDR3 totals 17 residues. CDR3 sequence: CASSSGLAGGSYNEQFF. For the CDR3, the DNA is TGCGCCAGCAGCTCTGGACTAGCGGGGGGCTCCTACAATGAGCAGTTCTTC.

This chain links TRBV12-3 or TRBV12-4 with TRBJ1-1; no definite D call. V lost 6 bases and J 4 bases, leaving 21 bases between the germline ends. The CDR3 is 16 residues long. The CDR3 sequence: CASSGPLGPMGTEAFF. The CDR3 bases are TGTGCCAGCAGCGGGCCGTTGGGCCCGATGGGCACTGAAGCTTTCTTT.

The CDR3 loop is CASSQVQGGEQYV. CDR3 nucleotides: TGCGCCAGCAGCCAGGTACAGGGAGGCGAGCAGTACGTC. The rearrangement links TRBV4-3 to TRBJ2-7; the D gene could be TRBD1 or TRBD2 (6 bases each). The CDR3 spans 13 residues. CDR1 and CDR2 (germline): LGHNA, YSLEER. V dropped 3 bases and J dropped 6 bases, with 12 bases sitting between them.

Only a few counts were recorded for this clonotype. The V call is TRBV19, the J call TRBJ2-5; the match to TRBD2 covers 7 bases. Germline CDR1 reads LNHDA; CDR2 reads SQIVND (reference sequence). V gave up 6 bases and J gave up 2 bases; unmatched junction bases: 9. The CDR3 length is 15 residues. The CDR3 nucleotides read TGTGCCAGTAGCTACCCGGGGAGGGTTCAAGAGACCCAGTACTTC. It is translated as CASSYPGRVQETQYF.

The table lists this clonotype with many counts. The CDR3 loop is CASSSDATYNEQFF. In DNA form, the CDR3 reads TGTGCCAGCAGCTCGGACGCAACCTACAATGAGCAGTTCTTC. This chain uses TRBV6-2 or TRBV6-3 with TRBJ2-1, with no clear D. The V gene's germline CDR1 is MNHEY and CDR2 SVGEGT. The length of the CDR3 is 14 residues. The V end was cut by 6 bases, the J end by 2 bases, with 11 bases between.

This sequence joins TRBV19 and TRBJ1-1, with D possibly TRBD1 on 5 matching bases. V gave up 6 bases and J gave up 6 bases, with 11 bases separating them. Looked up from germline, CDR1 is LNHDA and CDR2 is SQIVND (reference sequence). The CDR3 runs 12 residues. In nucleotides, the CDR3 is TGTGCCAGTAGGTCTTGGGGCTCTGAAGCTTTCTTT. This sequence encodes CASRSWGSEAFF.

V usage is TRBV12-3 or TRBV12-4 and J usage is TRBJ1-5, with D possibly TRBD1 on 6 matching bases. CDR3 size: 14 residues. Trimming removed 2 bases at V and 7 bases at J, with 12 bases between. The chain's CDR3 is CASSLSRGVQPQHF. The CDR3 coding sequence is TGTGCCAGCAGTTTATCAAGGGGGGTGCAGCCCCAGCATTTT.

The chain couples TRBV9 to TRBJ2-2; D not certain. V was trimmed by 0 bases and J by 6 bases, leaving 6 bases between them. CDR3 length equals 13 residues. The germline V gene has CDR1 SGDLS and CDR2 YYNGEE. CDR3 DNA sequence: TGTGCCAGCAGCGTAGAAACCTCCGGGGAGCTGTTTTTT. Protein product: CASSVETSGELFF.

The rearrangement uses TRBV10-3 and TRBJ1-3, with D unclear. Trimming pared 10 bases from V and 0 bases from J, leaving 16 bases between. The CDR3 covers 15 residues. From germline, CDR1 is ENHRY and CDR2 SYGVKD. The CDR3 protein is CATKRAPDSGNTIYF. The CDR3 bases are TGTGCCACGAAGAGGGCCCCTGACTCTGGAAACACCATATATTTT.

The V gene is TRBV4-3, the J gene TRBJ1-1; D is undetermined. CDR1 is LGHNA and CDR2 is YSLEER in the germline V gene. This CDR3 is 15 amino acids long. V lost 2 bases and J 2 bases, leaving 12 bases between the germline ends. The CDR3 region is CASSQFPEENTEAFF. The CDR3 DNA follows: TGCGCCAGCAGCCAATTCCCTGAGGAAAACACTGAAGCTTTCTTT.

At least ten counts were recorded for this clonotype. V and J are TRBV6-1 and TRBJ1-1, with D perhaps TRBD1 (6 bases). CDR1 is MNHNS, CDR2 SASEGT, per germline. The V gene lost 0 bases and the J gene lost 4 bases, with 12 bases spanning the gap. The CDR3 has 15 residues. CDR3 residues: CASSEARRGGTEAFF. The CDR3 nucleotides read TGTGCCAGCAGTGAAGCACGCCGAGGGGGCACTGAAGCTTTCTTT.

This clonotype was counted between two and nine times. This rearrangement joins TRBV30 to TRBJ1-6, with TRBD1 matching 10 bases. Unmatched junction bases numbered 9, after V lost 3 bases and J lost 7 bases. This CDR3 region has 16 residues. In germline, CDR1 is GTSNPN, CDR2 SVGIG (reference sequence). This CDR3 is CAWRAVGTGVNSPLHF. The CDR3 nucleotides read TGTGCCTGGAGAGCCGTAGGGACAGGGGTGAATTCACCCCTCCACTTT.

In its sample, this clonotype was seen a few times. This CDR3 reads CASSISRDRVNEKLFF. DNA of the CDR3: TGTGCCAGCAGCATATCCCGGGACAGGGTTAATGAAAAACTGTTTTTT. The V and J genes are TRBV11-2 and TRBJ1-4; 9 nucleotides agree with TRBD1. The CDR3 runs to 16 residues. The V gene's germline CDR1 is SGHAT and CDR2 FQNNGV. V trimming: 5 bases; J trimming: 4 bases; junction bases outside the gene matches: 8.